The TCR beta chain under discussion was sequenced for a study of T-cell reconstitution after alpha-beta-depleted transplantation in children. General study results and limits: Several hundred graft clones that had expanded were reportedly the source of alpha-beta T cells about two months after transplant.

Construction of the TCRbeta library involved unique molecular identifiers. TCRdb re-analysed the PCR reads in MiXCR, keeping a single row per CDR3 protein. This sample yields about 440,000 distinct CDR3 sequences, of which roughly 43% are seen a single time; roughly a quarter belongs to the top ten. In regard to this clonotype: What it binds is unknown.

This TCR was recovered from a girl aged 2 to 9 with aplastic anemia, due to receive a stem cell transplant. The specimen comprised PBMCs, sampled before TCRalphabeta/CD19-depleted stem cell transplant.

The CDR3 here is CASSLYGRGEDTQYF. As DNA, the CDR3 is TGTGCCAGCAGCTTATATGGCAGGGGGGAAGATACGCAGTATTTT. V is TRBV7-2 and J is TRBJ2-3; tentatively, D is TRBD1 (7 bases). CDR1 and CDR2 from the germline V gene are SGHTA and FQGNSA. This CDR3 region has 15 residues. Trimming took off 2 bases at V and 5 bases at J, with 14 bases between the two ends.